This T cell receptor (beta chain) was captured in a study of T cell repertoires in cytomegalovirus infection. For the study at large: In public TCR beta signatures, there were indications of both CMV infection and matching HLA type.

TCRdb reprocessed the reads via MiXCR and lists one record per CDR3 protein. The data contain roughly 300,000 distinct CDR3 sequences, more than 8% of them singletons. A remark on this clonotype: A much larger clone differs by one base, so this may be a read error. The CDR3 does not close with the conserved phenylalanine or tryptophan, likely indicating a read error.

This CDR3 spans 14 amino acids. From germline, CDR1 is ENHRY and CDR2 SYGVKD. V gave up 4 bases and J gave up 2 bases, with 11 bases separating them. The chain carries TRBV10-3 and TRBJ2-5; D gene uncertain. The clonotype comes from a human donor in good health (CMV status not recorded). Some clones in this sample may be carry-over from other donors' samples. Sequencing was carried out using PBMCs. CDR3: CAISAAGSQETQYS. In DNA, the CDR3 is TGTGCCATCAGTGCCGCAGGTAGTCAAGAGACCCAGTACTCC.